The rows below give T cell receptor beta chains drawn from one sample of a study of neoadjuvant anti-PD-1 for oral cavity cancer. TCRdb's copy holds only in-frame clones and misses some; the assay was immunoSEQ multiplex PCR. This table has approximately 37,000 clones, around 40% appearing once. The sequencing used tumor tissue, collected after nivolumab (anti-PD-1) treatment. These receptors all come from a person aged 40 to 85 with oral cavity squamous cell carcinoma. CDR3s include the opening cysteine and the closing phenylalanine or tryptophan. The D gene is left open where the match is weak. Only part of the rows carry a size: once, few, many, or a class if the clone is expanded.

V,J,size,D,DNA,CDR3
TRBV19,TRBJ2-6,.,.,TGTGCCAGTAGTACGGGCAGGGTTGGGGCCAACGTCCTGACTTTC,CASSTGRVGANVLTF
TRBV6-1,TRBJ2-5,.,.,TGTGCCAGCACCCTAGGGGGTTCCATACAAGAGACCCAGTACTTC,CASTLGGSIQETQYF
TRBV27,TRBJ1-5,.,.,.,CASSSSTGGVPQHF
TRBV7-8,TRBJ2-5,.,TRBD2,TGTGCCAGCAGCCCCCCGGCTAGCGGGGTGACCCAGTACTTC,CASSPPASGVTQYF
TRBV27,TRBJ2-7,.,.,TGTGCCAGCAGTTTTAGGGGGAGCTCCTACGAGCAGTACTTC,CASSFRGSSYEQYF
TRBV6-4,TRBJ2-1,.,TRBD2,TGTGCCAGCAGTGACCTAGCGGGAGGGGATTACAATGAGCAGTTCTTC,CASSDLAGGDYNEQFF
TRBV5-1,TRBJ2-7,.,TRBD2,TGCGCCAGCAGCCGGGAGGGGTTGCCGTACGAGCAGTACTTC,CASSREGLPYEQYF
TRBV7-3,TRBJ2-3,few,.,TGTGCCAGCAGTCGGGGGTTCACTAGCACAGATACGCAGTATTTT,CASSRGFTSTDTQYF
TRBV30,TRBJ2-1,.,.,TGTGCCTGGAGAGGGGACAATCGAGCCTACAATGAGCAGTTCTTC,CAWRGDNRAYNEQFF
TRBV2,TRBJ1-1,many,TRBD1,TGTGCCAGCAGGGCCCCCAGGGGGCTCACTGAAGCTTTCTTT,CASRAPRGLTEAFF
TRBV6-6,TRBJ2-3,few,TRBD2,TGTGCCAGCAGGACCCAGCTGCGGGAGTCAGCTGATACGCAGTATTTT,CASRTQLRESADTQYF
TRBV11-2,TRBJ1-1,few,.,TGTGCCAGCAGCTCGCGCGGGTTAAAGGGAGCTTTCTTT,CASSSRGLKGAFF
TRBV7-2,TRBJ2-7,many,.,TGTGCCAGCAGCCTCCACCCACAGGAATCCCTCTCCTACGAGCAGTACTTC,CASSLHPQESLSYEQYF
TRBV19,TRBJ1-1,.,.,TGTGCCAGTAGAGACGTGGGGACACCGAACACTGAAGCTTTCTTT,CASRDVGTPNTEAFF
TRBV30,TRBJ1-5,.,.,TGTGCCTGGAGTTCGGATAGCAATCAGCCCCAGCATTTT,CAWSSDSNQPQHF
TRBV27,TRBJ2-1,.,TRBD2,TGTGCCAGCAGGTTAGCGGGAGTGTCCTGGAATGAGCAGTTCTTC,CASRLAGVSWNEQFF
TRBV19,TRBJ1-2,once,TRBD1,TGTGCCAGTGCGCCCCAGGGGGCCTACCTTGGGGGCTACACCTTC,CASAPQGAYLGGYTF
TRBV7-9,TRBJ2-3,few,.,TGTGCCAGCAGCGCCATCGTGACAGATACGCAGTATTTT,CASSAIVTDTQYF
TRBV18,TRBJ2-7,.,.,TGTGCCAGCAGCCCCCGGGCCTACGAGCAGTACTTC,CASSPRAYEQYF
TRBV18,TRBJ1-4,many,TRBD1,TGTGCCAGCTCACCAAGACAGGGGAGCGAAAAACTGTTTTTT,CASSPRQGSEKLFF
TRBV6-4,TRBJ2-1,.,.,TGTGCCAGCACCGACGGGACCGTGCCGGATGAGCAGTTCTTC,CASTDGTVPDEQFF
TRBV7-9,TRBJ2-7,many,TRBD1,TGTGCCAGCAGCCCGAGGGGGACAGGAATCTACGAGCAGTACTTC,CASSPRGTGIYEQYF
TRBV9,TRBJ2-3,.,.,TGTGCCAGCAGCCCCCGGGCCCGAGATCCAGATACGCAGTATTTT,CASSPRARDPDTQYF
TRBV6-6,TRBJ2-1,.,.,TGTGCCAGCTGTCCAGGGGCCGAGGCCTACAATGAGCAGTTCTTC,CASCPGAEAYNEQFF
TRBV9,TRBJ2-7,.,TRBD1,TGTGCCAGCAGCGCTAGGGATGGGACAGGGCTGTTGGGCTCCTACGAGCAGTACTTC,CASSARDGTGLLGSYEQYF
TRBV9,TRBJ1-2,.,TRBD1,TGTGCCAGCAGCGCCCCTTTAAGGGGGGGACAGGGTGGGGATGGCTACACCTTC,CASSAPLRGGQGGDGYTF
TRBV27,TRBJ2-7,few,TRBD2,TGTGCCAGCAGTTTTTTAGCGGGCGAGCAGTACTTC,CASSFLAGEQYF
TRBV27,TRBJ1-5,few,.,TGTGCCAGCAGTTTCGGGGCCCAAACGCCCCAGCATTTT,CASSFGAQTPQHF
TRBV7-3,TRBJ2-2,.,.,TGTGCCAGCAGCTTATACGCGACCTCAACCGGGGAGCTGTTTTTT,CASSLYATSTGELFF
TRBV27,TRBJ1-2,few,.,TGTGCCAGCAGTTTCGTCAGCTCTGGTGACTATGGCTACACCTTC,CASSFVSSGDYGYTF
TRBV7-9,TRBJ1-1,few,.,TGTGCCAGCAGCTTATCCGGGCAATCTGCGGCAGCTTTCTTT,CASSLSGQSAAAFF
TRBV6-6,TRBJ2-1,.,TRBD2,TGTGCCAGCAGTTACGCACTAGCGGGAATTGGCGAGCAGTTCTTC,CASSYALAGIGEQFF
TRBV11-1,TRBJ2-3,.,.,TGTGCCAGCAGCTCCACAGATACGCAGTATTTT,CASSSTDTQYF
TRBV4-1,TRBJ2-5,few,.,TGCGCCAGCAGCCAAGAGGGCCGGGACGGTCGCAAGACCCAGTACTTC,CASSQEGRDGRKTQYF
TRBV12-5,TRBJ2-7,.,TRBD1,TGTGCTAGTGGGGACAGGGGGTACGAGCAGTACTTC,CASGDRGYEQYF
TRBV11-3,TRBJ1-1,.,TRBD1,TGTGCCAGCAGCTTAGGTTGGGACAGTGAAGCTTTCTTT,CASSLGWDSEAFF
TRBV2,TRBJ2-3,many,TRBD2,TGTGCCAGCATTGTGGGACTAGCGGGGCGCACAGATACGCAGTATTTT,CASIVGLAGRTDTQYF
TRBV9,TRBJ2-1,.,TRBD2,TGTGCCAGCAGCGTGGGGGGAGGGAGCTCAAACAATGAGCAGTTCTTC,CASSVGGGSSNNEQFF
TRBV5-4,TRBJ2-1,.,.,TGTGCCAGCAGCCCCCAGGGGGGGATGACCTACAATGAGCAGTTCTTC,CASSPQGGMTYNEQFF